A single T cell receptor (beta chain) is shown here with its context. Relative to the germline gene, one junction end is altered; a read error may explain this. A primer matching the constant region was used to make TCR beta cDNA from approximately 0.55 ug of total RNA. Investigators got TCR beta libraries out of three nested multiplex PCR rounds, done with slightly modified ARM-PCR. Each CDR3 protein gets one entry after TCRdb re-called the multiplex PCR reads with MiXCR. Among 100,000 or so distinct CDR3 sequences, more than 65% were seen once, and the ten largest hold 9% to 15%. Co-extracting RNA and DNA was done with about 17-30 mg of unsorted bulk tissue as input. The entry originates in a study of tumor-infiltrating lymphocytes in primary liver carcinoma. The sequenced sample was liver tumor tissue from sampling region 2. Subset here: tumor region T2, inferior pole. The sequence derives from an older woman with primary liver carcinoma and hepatitis B virus infection.

The CDR3 bases are TGTGCCAGCAGCAGGAGACTGGCGGGATGGCCGGGGGATGAGCAATTCTTC. Residues: CASSRRLAGWPGDEQFF. The V gene is TRBV11-2, the J gene TRBJ2-1; TRBD2 is a possible D gene (6 bases). This CDR3 spans 17 amino acids. The germline CDR1 and CDR2 sequences are SGHAT and FQNNGV. Together with reference TRBV11-2 and TRBJ2-1, the CDR3 gives the full variable domain: EAGVAQSPRYKIIEKRQSVAFWCNPISGHATLYWYQQILGQGPKLLIQFQNNGVVDDSQLPKDRFSAERLKGVDSTLKIQPAKLEDSAVYLCASSRRLAGWPGDEQFFGPGTRLTVL.